Sequencing of this T cell receptor beta chain was carried out in a study of a mutant IDH1 vaccine in newly diagnosed glioma. Turning to the study itself: Among treated patients, around 62% were male and around 40% female, and mean age was around 40 years.

Data came from immunoSEQ multiplex PCR; TCRdb stores just in-frame clones and leaves some out. The sample has more than 35,000 clones, 65% to 85% seen once. This clone has only a few counts. The antigen is unknown. Described time point: week 47, end of study. Topical imiquimod was applied with each vaccine dose, which held 300 ug of mutant IDH1 20-mer peptide. Sequencing used PBMCs, obtained from a glioma patient whose treatment included an IDH1 peptide vaccine. The TCR originated in a man aged 40-50 years with glioma.

CDR3: CASSMTSGAGELFF. DNA for the CDR3: TGTGCCAGCAGTATGACTAGCGGTGCCGGGGAGCTGTTTTTT. This chain joins TRBV27 and TRBJ2-2, with 9 positions matching TRBD2. V dropped 5 bases and J dropped 6; count of bases not matched to a gene: 4. CDR3 length equals 14 residues. Germline-derived CDR1 and CDR2 are MNHEY and SMNVEV (reference sequence).